Listed below are T cell receptor beta chains from one sample, sequenced in a study of blood T cell repertoires in COVID-19. Repertoires were generated with immunoSEQ multiplex PCR, while TCRdb's copy carries only in-frame clones and drops some. This table holds about 31,000 clones, about 90% found once. Sequenced input: peripheral blood. Receptors originate from a human donor in a cohort sampled during active COVID-19. The CDR3 runs from the conserved cysteine through the conserved F or W. A D gene is named only where the DNA matches it firmly. The size field is filled for only some rows; it gives once, few, many or a size class.

d_call	v_call	j_call	clone_size	cdr3_nt	cdr3_aa
NA	TRBV18	TRBJ1-4	NA	TGTGCCAGCTCACCAGGTCTCGGGGGAGAAGAAAAACTGTTTTTT	CASSPGLGGEEKLFF
TRBD2	TRBV6-5	TRBJ2-1	NA	TGTGCCAGCAGGGGGCCGGGGGGGGGCTACAATGAGCAGTTCTTC	CASRGPGGGYNEQFF
NA	TRBV5-4	TRBJ1-1	NA	TGTGCCAGCAGCTTGTTTAGGGAGGTGGCGAACACTGAAGCTTTCTTT	CASSLFREVANTEAFF
NA	TRBV18	TRBJ2-2	NA	TGTGCCAGCTCACCAATAGGACAAAACACCGGGGAGCTGTTTTTT	CASSPIGQNTGELFF
NA	TRBV9	TRBJ1-1	NA	TGTGCCAGCAGCGCAGGGAGCGGGGGAGCTTTCTTT	CASSAGSGGAFF
TRBD2	TRBV10-3	TRBJ2-3	NA	TGTGCCAGATCTAGCGGGAGTTCGGATACGCAGTATTTT	CARSSGSSDTQYF
TRBD1	TRBV6-5	TRBJ1-3	NA	TGTGCCAGCAGCAGGACAGGGGGAAACACCATATATTTT	CASSRTGGNTIYF
TRBD1	TRBV6-5	TRBJ1-1	NA	TGTGCCAGCAGCCCCGCCTTGACAGGGGGCACTGAAGCTTTCTTT	CASSPALTGGTEAFF
TRBD2	TRBV5-4	TRBJ2-1	NA	TGTGCCAGCAGCTTCGGACTAGCGGGGACCTCGGCAGGGAATGAGCAGTTCTTC	CASSFGLAGTSAGNEQFF
TRBD2	TRBV3-1/TRBV3-2	TRBJ2-3	NA	TGTGCCAGCAGCGGGACTAGCGGGGGGGCAACGCAGTATTTT	CASSGTSGGATQYF
NA	TRBV4-2	TRBJ1-1	NA	TGTGCCAGCAGCCAAGATCTCATCGACAGGAACACTGAAGCTTTCTTT	CASSQDLIDRNTEAFF
NA	TRBV5-1	TRBJ1-2	NA	TGCGCCAGCAGTGTTACGGTACCAAATGGCTACACCTTC	CASSVTVPNGYTF
TRBD2	TRBV5-1	TRBJ2-2	few	TGCGCCAGCAGCCCGGGACTAGCGGGGGGATCCGCGAACACCGGGGAGCTGTTTTTT	CASSPGLAGGSANTGELFF
NA	TRBV28	TRBJ1-2	NA	TGTGCCAGCAGCTATAGGGAGTCCTATGGCTACACCTTC	CASSYRESYGYTF
NA	TRBV6-1	TRBJ2-1	NA	TGTGCCAGCAGTGAAGGGGGGGAAATTGAGCAGTTCTTC	CASSEGGEIEQFF
NA	TRBV29-1	TRBJ2-4	NA	TGCAGCGTAGTACCTACCGACAGTAAAAACATTCAGTACTTC	CSVVPTDSKNIQYF
TRBD1	TRBV7-2	TRBJ1-5	once	TGTGCCAGCAGCTTAACTCAGGACAGGCAGCCCCAGCATTTT	CASSLTQDRQPQHF
NA	TRBV10-3	TRBJ1-5	NA	TGTGCCATCAGTGGTGGACTCGGACCGAACAATCAGCCCCAGCATTTT	CAISGGLGPNNQPQHF
TRBD1	TRBV3-1/TRBV3-2	TRBJ1-6	NA	TGTGCCAGCACCCCGACAGGGTTCTTGGTTTCACCCCTCCACTTT	CASTPTGFLVSPLHF
NA	TRBV14	TRBJ1-6	NA	TGTGCCAGCAGCCATTTAGACAGAGATAATTCACCCCTCCACTTT	CASSHLDRDNSPLHF
NA	TRBV19	TRBJ1-4	NA	TGTGCCAGTAGCCTTCAGGGCATACAAGAAAAACTGTTTTTT	CASSLQGIQEKLFF
NA	TRBV27	TRBJ2-5	NA	TGTGCCAGCTCACTCCTAGGCGGAGGCCAAGAGACCCAGTACTTC	CASSLLGGGQETQYF
NA	TRBV10-3	TRBJ2-3	NA	TGTGCCATCAGTGACCTCGGGGGAGATACGCAGTATTTT	CAISDLGGDTQYF
NA	TRBV15	TRBJ1-4	NA	TGTGCCACCAGCAGCCCTATAGAGGGGGATGTCGGAAAACTGTTTTTT	CATSSPIEGDVGKLFF
NA	TRBV12-3/TRBV12-4	TRBJ1-2	once	TGTGCCAGCAGTTTATTAGGGGTTGGCTACACCTTC	CASSLLGVGYTF
TRBD2	TRBV6-6	TRBJ2-1	NA	TGTGCCAGCAGTGACGGACTAGCGCAGTTCTTC	CASSDGLAQFF
NA	TRBV6-5	TRBJ1-1	NA	TGTGCCAGCAGTACGAAGGGGCGCGCTGAAGCTTTCTTT	CASSTKGRAEAFF
NA	TRBV25-1	TRBJ2-2	NA	TGTGCCAGCACACAGCGCCGGGGCGGGGAGCTGTTTTTT	CASTQRRGGELFF
NA	TRBV19	TRBJ1-4	NA	TGTGCCAGTAGTATAGATCTATTTGGTGAAAAACTGTTTTTT	CASSIDLFGEKLFF
TRBD2	TRBV27	TRBJ2-2	NA	TGTGCCAGCAGAGTACTAGCGGGAGTCACCGGGGAGCTGTTTTTT	CASRVLAGVTGELFF
NA	TRBV11-2	TRBJ1-2	NA	TGTGCCAGCAGGCTCCAGGGTTCTGGTGGCTACACCTTC	CASRLQGSGGYTF
NA	TRBV10-2	TRBJ2-1	NA	TGCGCCAGCAGCGTTTGGGCCGATGAGCAGTTCTTC	CASSVWADEQFF
NA	TRBV5-5	TRBJ1-4	NA	TGTGCCAGCAGCTTGGGTACAACCCTAACTAATGAAAAACTGTTTTTT	CASSLGTTLTNEKLFF
TRBD1	TRBV6-5	TRBJ1-6	NA	TGTGCCAGCAGTTGGGGACAGGGGCATGGATCACCCCTCCACTTT	CASSWGQGHGSPLHF
NA	TRBV6-6	TRBJ1-2	NA	TGTGCCAGCAGTTACTCCGGCGACACCAACTATGGCTACACCTTC	CASSYSGDTNYGYTF
NA	TRBV4-1	TRBJ1-3	NA	TGCGCCAGCAGCCAAGACAGGGGAATGGCTGGAAACACCATATATTTT	CASSQDRGMAGNTIYF
TRBD2	TRBV3-1/TRBV3-2	TRBJ2-1	NA	TGTGCCAGCAGCCCACCCGCGGGAGGGCCATACAATGAGCAGTTCTTC	CASSPPAGGPYNEQFF
TRBD2	TRBV9	TRBJ2-2	NA	TGTGCCAGCAGCGCGGGACTAGCGGGAGTAGGGAACACCGGGGAGCTGTTTTTT	CASSAGLAGVGNTGELFF
NA	TRBV7-9	TRBJ1-2	once	TGTGCCAGCAGCTTAGTTTCTCAGGGTGTGAGTGGCTACACCTTC	CASSLVSQGVSGYTF
TRBD1	TRBV5-1	TRBJ2-5	NA	TGCGCCAGCAGCTTGCTCCACCGGACAGGGGAAGGAGAGACCCAGTACTTC	CASSLLHRTGEGETQYF
TRBD1	TRBV6-5	TRBJ2-2	NA	TGTGCCAGCAGTCGGGACAGGGTAGTCGGGGAGCTGTTTTTT	CASSRDRVVGELFF
NA	TRBV12-3/TRBV12-4	TRBJ1-2	once	TGTGCCAGCAGTTTAGCGGGCAGGGGTTGGTACACCTTC	CASSLAGRGWYTF
NA	TRBV11-2	TRBJ2-5	NA	TGTGCCAGCAGTCCCCCGGGACGGGAGACGGGGGAGACCCAGTACTTC	CASSPPGRETGETQYF
NA	TRBV13	TRBJ2-5	NA	TGTGCCAGCAGCACTAGCAGAGGAGAGACCCAGTACTTC	CASSTSRGETQYF
NA	TRBV19	TRBJ1-1	NA	TGTGCCAGTAGGCCCCCTCTTCTACAGCAAAGTAACACTGAAGCTTTCTTT	CASRPPLLQQSNTEAFF
TRBD2	TRBV7-9	TRBJ2-3	NA	TGTGCCAGCAGCCGCGATGTAGCGGGGAGGGGAGATACGCAGTATTTT	CASSRDVAGRGDTQYF
TRBD2	TRBV28	TRBJ2-1	NA	TGTGCCAGCAGTCGCCCTCCGGGACTAGCGGGGGGGCCCAATGAGCAGTTCTTC	CASSRPPGLAGGPNEQFF
TRBD1	TRBV7-2	TRBJ1-2	NA	TGTGCCAGCAGTTCCGACAGGGGGCTGGGCTACACCTTC	CASSSDRGLGYTF
NA	TRBV19	TRBJ2-2	NA	TGTGCCAGTACCCCAGGAGGGGGCCCGAACACCGGGGAGCTGTTTTTT	CASTPGGGPNTGELFF
NA	TRBV5-4	TRBJ2-1	NA	TGTGCCAGCAGCTTGTACAACCTCGAGGATGAGCAGTTCTTC	CASSLYNLEDEQFF
TRBD2	TRBV7-9	TRBJ2-3	NA	TGTGCCAGCAGCATAGCGGGCCTAGCTAGCACAGATACGCAGTATTTT	CASSIAGLASTDTQYF